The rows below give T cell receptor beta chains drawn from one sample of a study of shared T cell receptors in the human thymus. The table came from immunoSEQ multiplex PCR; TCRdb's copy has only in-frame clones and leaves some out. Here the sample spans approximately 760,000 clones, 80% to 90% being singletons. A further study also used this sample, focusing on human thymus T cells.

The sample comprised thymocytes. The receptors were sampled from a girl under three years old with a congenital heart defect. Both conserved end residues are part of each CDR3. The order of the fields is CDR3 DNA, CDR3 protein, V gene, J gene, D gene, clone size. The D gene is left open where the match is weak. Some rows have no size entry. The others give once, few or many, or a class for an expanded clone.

TGTGCCAGCAGTCCCCCGGGACACGGTATCTTCCTAGGCTACACCTTC	CASSPPGHGIFLGYTF	TRBV2	TRBJ1-2	.	.
TGCGCCAGTCAAATCGGCTATGGCTACACCTTC	CASQIGYGYTF	TRBV10-2	TRBJ1-2	.	.
TGTGCCAGTAGTATCCCGGGGTGGAAGAGGCAGCCCCAGCATTTT	CASSIPGWKRQPQHF	TRBV19	TRBJ1-5	.	.
TGCAGCGTTGTGGGGGGGACGGGAGGCCCCCTCGAGCAGTACTTC	CSVVGGTGGPLEQYF	TRBV29-1	TRBJ2-7	TRBD2	.
TGTGCCAGCAGCTTAGGGCCCATTTCACATTTAGAGACCCAGTACTTC	CASSLGPISHLETQYF	TRBV11-2	TRBJ2-5	.	.
TGCGCCAGCAGCTTGCATGGGCCATGGGGGGGCACCCACTGTGGCTACACCTTC	CASSLHGPWGGTHCGYTF	TRBV5-1	TRBJ1-2	.	.
TGTGCCAGCAGTGAACCCCGGACAGGGGAAGCTTTCTTT	CASSEPRTGEAFF	TRBV25-1	TRBJ1-1	TRBD1	.
TGTGCCAGTCATAAACCGGTACCTGAAGCTTTCTTT	CASHKPVPEAFF	TRBV7-2	TRBJ1-1	.	few
TGTGCCAGCAGTGACGATGGGCAGGGGACAGATACGCAGTATTTT	CASSDDGQGTDTQYF	TRBV6-4	TRBJ2-3	.	.
TGTGCCAGCAGTCCGGGACAGGGGAATTTTAGGGGCACAGATACGCAGTATTTT	CASSPGQGNFRGTDTQYF	TRBV7-9	TRBJ2-3	TRBD1	.
TGCAGCGTTGAAGCCCTTAAGCGTAACACCGGGGAGCTGTTTTTT	CSVEALKRNTGELFF	TRBV29-1	TRBJ2-2	.	once
TGTGCCGGCCAGATGAGGACAGGAGAAAATCAGCCCCAGCATTTT	CAGQMRTGENQPQHF	TRBV28	TRBJ1-5	TRBD1	.
TGTGCCAGCAGTACTAGCGGGGGCCTCTTGGAGACCCAGTACTTC	CASSTSGGLLETQYF	TRBV6-5	TRBJ2-5	TRBD2	.
TGTGCCACCAGCAGAGTCCGGAGGGGGCATGGCACTGAAGCTTTCTTT	CATSRVRRGHGTEAFF	TRBV15	TRBJ1-1	TRBD1	.
TGTGCCAGTAGTCCGGGGACAGCCAGGGGAATTGAAGCTTTCTTT	CASSPGTARGIEAFF	TRBV19	TRBJ1-1	TRBD1	once
TGTGCCAGCAGTTACTCGAGGAGGGGGCTCTATGGCTACACCTTC	CASSYSRRGLYGYTF	TRBV6-5	TRBJ1-2	TRBD1	.
TGTGCCAGCAGTGTTCTAGGGGGCTCCTATAATTCACCCCTCCACTTT	CASSVLGGSYNSPLHF	TRBV2	TRBJ1-6	.	.
TGTGCCAGCTCACCGGGTTCAGGGGTGAATCAGCCCCAGCATTTT	CASSPGSGVNQPQHF	TRBV18	TRBJ1-5	.	.
TGTGCCAGCAATCCCCCGGGGAGGAACACTGAAGCTTTCTTT	CASNPPGRNTEAFF	TRBV7-9	TRBJ1-1	.	.
TGCGCCAGCAGTCAATACCGGGACAGGGGCAGCGACGAGCAGTACTTC	CASSQYRDRGSDEQYF	TRBV23-1	TRBJ2-7	TRBD1	.
TGTGCCAGTGGAGGTAGGACAGATACGCAGTATTTT	CASGGRTDTQYF	TRBV6-1	TRBJ2-3	.	.
TGCGCCAGCAGCCCCGGTCCCGGGACAGGGAGCCACACCTACGAGCAGTACTTC	CASSPGPGTGSHTYEQYF	TRBV5-1	TRBJ2-7	TRBD1	.
TGTGCCAGCTCACCAGGAGGAAATCAGCCCCAGCATTTT	CASSPGGNQPQHF	TRBV18	TRBJ1-5	.	.
TGTGCCAGCAGCGTAGTGAGCGGGGAGGGACCTTACACAGATACGCAGTATTTT	CASSVVSGEGPYTDTQYF	TRBV9	TRBJ2-3	TRBD2	.
TGTGCCAGCAGCTCGACAGGGGAAGGAGAGATAAATGAGCAGTTCTTC	CASSSTGEGEINEQFF	TRBV5-6	TRBJ2-1	TRBD1	.
TGTGCCAGCAGTGAAAACCCCTCGGGGTATGGCTACACCTTC	CASSENPSGYGYTF	TRBV2	TRBJ1-2	.	.
TGTGCCAGCAGTTCTCCTAGCCCAGATACGCAGTATTTT	CASSSPSPDTQYF	TRBV6-5	TRBJ2-3	.	.
TGTGCCAGCAGTCAAGGGGGGCGGACGGGAGGGACTGAAGCTTTCTTT	CASSQGGRTGGTEAFF	TRBV7-2	TRBJ1-1	.	.
TGCGCCAGCAGCCAAGATCATGAGCTAGACCGATCGGGGAACGAGCAGTTCTTC	CASSQDHELDRSGNEQFF	TRBV4-1	TRBJ2-1	.	.
TGTGCCAGTAGGGTACAGGGGAACACTGAAGCTTTCTTT	CASRVQGNTEAFF	TRBV19	TRBJ1-1	.	.
TGTGCCATCAACAGGACAGGGAAGGGCTACACCTTC	CAINRTGKGYTF	TRBV10-3	TRBJ1-2	TRBD1	.
TGCGCCAGCTTCATAACGGGACAGGACGAACGGAGCTCCTACAATGAGCAGTTCTTC	CASFITGQDERSSYNEQFF	TRBV5-1	TRBJ2-1	TRBD1	.
TGTGCCAGCAGCTTATTGGCAGGAGGGAATCAGCCCCAGCATTTT	CASSLLAGGNQPQHF	TRBV7-6	TRBJ1-5	.	.
TGTGCCAGCAGCTTGGCCGGTCAACCGGGACTCCAGGCAGATACGCAGTATTTT	CASSLAGQPGLQADTQYF	TRBV5-4	TRBJ2-3	.	.
TGTGCCAGCAGTTTATATGCCAGGGGATATAGCAATCAGCCCCAGCATTTT	CASSLYARGYSNQPQHF	TRBV28	TRBJ1-5	.	.
TGTGCCAGCAGCGGGGGCCCAGTGAACACCATATATTTT	CASSGGPVNTIYF	TRBV9	TRBJ1-3	.	once
TGTGCCAGCAGCTTCGACTGCAAGGAGTGCACTGAAGCTTTCTTT	CASSFDCKECTEAFF	TRBV7-9	TRBJ1-1	.	.
TGTGCCAGCAGTCCTGCAGTCTATGAAAAACTGTTTTTT	CASSPAVYEKLFF	TRBV28	TRBJ1-4	.	.
TGTGCCAGCAGCCCTCGCCGGGACAGGGGGAATGGGGAGCAGTTCTTC	CASSPRRDRGNGEQFF	TRBV7-9	TRBJ2-1	TRBD1	.
TGTGCCAGCTGCCGGGGTAACTATGGCTACACCTTC	CASCRGNYGYTF	TRBV2	TRBJ1-2	.	.
TGTGCCAGCAGCTCTGACAGTAAAAACATTCAGTACTTC	CASSSDSKNIQYF	TRBV7-3	TRBJ2-4	.	.
TGTGCCAGCAGTTCAACAGGAAACAACAATCAGCCCCAGCATTTT	CASSSTGNNNQPQHF	TRBV28	TRBJ1-5	.	.
TGTGCCAGCAGCTTAGATGGCCTAGCGGGGGGGACAGATACGCAGTATTTT	CASSLDGLAGGTDTQYF	TRBV7-8	TRBJ2-3	TRBD2	few
TGTGCCAGCAGTTTGCAAGCGCCCTACGAGCAGTACTTC	CASSLQAPYEQYF	TRBV27	TRBJ2-7	.	.
TGTGCCAGCAGCCAAGATGGGGGGAGGATCTATGGCTACACCTTC	CASSQDGGRIYGYTF	TRBV14	TRBJ1-2	.	.
TGTGCCAGTAGTTCAGCGGGGGGGCACACCGGGGAGCTGTTTTTT	CASSSAGGHTGELFF	TRBV19	TRBJ2-2	TRBD2	.
TGTGCCAGCAGGGAACGTCGGGGGGGCACTGAAGCTTTCTTT	CASRERRGGTEAFF	TRBV6-6	TRBJ1-1	.	.
TGTGCCAGCAGTTCGAGCGAGCCCCCAGAGACCCAGTACTTC	CASSSSEPPETQYF	TRBV6-6	TRBJ2-5	.	.
TGTGCCAGCAGCTTCAGGTACCGGATGCAGTTTTTGAACACCATATATTTT	CASSFRYRMQFLNTIYF	TRBV7-9	TRBJ1-3	.	.
TGCGCCAGCAGCTCGGATATACAGGACCCCACAGGAGTATTCGCCTTCTATGGCTACACCTTC	CASSSDIQDPTGVFAFYGYTF	TRBV5-1	TRBJ1-2	.	.
TGTGCCAGCAGCTCCACGAACCGACTGACAGATACGCAGTATTTT	CASSSTNRLTDTQYF	TRBV7-9	TRBJ2-3	.	.